The entry below describes one T cell receptor (beta chain). The antigen is unknown. The method was immunoSEQ multiplex PCR; TCRdb's version includes in-frame clones alone and lacks a portion of them. There are about 93,000 clones in the sample; 90% to 95% occur only once, and roughly 2.6% lies in the top ten. The data are from a study of OX40 agonist ivuxolimab in advanced cancers. Study overall: Eligibility admitted prior anti-PD-1, anti-PD-L1 or anti-CTLA-4 therapy; about 40% had some. Study-wide results and limits: On average, CD8+ T cells showed a greater number of expanded clones than CD4+.

Patients who had autoimmune disease history or got systemic immunosuppression were left out. With baseline, cycle 4 day 1, and cycle 7 day 1 as timepoints, blood was sampled. Trimming pared 2 bases from V and 8 bases from J, leaving 6 bases between. From germline, CDR1 is MNHNY and CDR2 SVGAGI (reference sequence). The CDR3 is 12 amino acids. The sequence came from an adult with an advanced solid tumor such as melanoma, head and neck, liver or kidney cancer. The chain has TRBV6-6 and TRBJ1-4; D is uncertain. This sample comprised CD4+ or CD8+ T cells sorted from blood, obtained in a trial of the OX40 agonist ivuxolimab. CDR3 residues: CASSYQGEKLFF. CDR3 in DNA: TGTGCCAGCAGTTACCAAGGGGAAAAACTGTTTTTT.